What follows describes a single T cell receptor (beta chain). The data were obtained in a study of blood T cell repertoires in COVID-19. Study context: Sites in the United States, Italy and Spain provided acute and convalescent COVID-19 samples.

The CDR3 runs 16 residues. CDR1 and CDR2 (germline): MGHDK, SYGVNS. V was pared by 3 bases and J by 7 bases, with 11 bases of the junction left unmatched. Generated by immunoSEQ multiplex PCR, the TCRdb table keeps only in-frame clones and is missing some. This table holds about 250,000 clones, roughly 82% found once. The chain couples TRBV25-1 to TRBJ1-4; 7 bases map to TRBD1. This receptor was identified in a woman between 65 and 79 years old with acute or convalescent COVID-19. Input material: peripheral blood. The CDR3 nucleotides are TGTGCCAGCAGTGACTCATCAGGGGGTGTTGGTGAAAAACTGTTTTTT. Encoded protein: CASSDSSGGVGEKLFF.